This TCR beta chain stems from a study of pediatric ulcerative colitis (dated by TCRdb to between 2019 and 2020). Turning to the overall study: Pancolitis was present in over 5 ulcerative colitis patients and left-sided colitis in two, and histology consistent with ulcerative colitis was found in all of these patients. From 8 or 9 newly diagnosed, treatment-naive pediatric ulcerative colitis patients and four non-IBD control children, paired blood and rectal samples were collected. Using the Pediatric Ulcerative Colitis Activity Index, a couple of patients were classed as having mild disease, four as having moderate disease and three as having acute severe colitis.

One to two pinch biopsies were taken from the rectum for research during colonoscopy. No immunosuppressive medication had been given to the ulcerative colitis patients before the diagnostic colonoscopy. Rectal biopsies were digested with proteinase K before DNA isolation. The Wizard kit (Promega) was used to extract genomic DNA from the blood and intestinal samples. General conclusions and limits of the study: Rectal repertoire features separated controls, mild-moderate and acute severe colitis patients; acute severe colitis showed reduced rectal diversity due to clonal expansions. Rectal pinch biopsies may have included blood-derived T cells, especially in patients with overt colitis. Only a few individuals were included in the healthy control group, which was small. For technical reasons, the blood samples of two patients yielded substantially fewer templates, so those samples were excluded from the blood-rectal overlap analysis. A couple of rectal CDR3 clonotypes were present in all ulcerative colitis patients and in none of the controls. Because repertoires came from total lymphocyte DNA, patterns in rare subsets such as regulatory T cells may not be reflected. Autologous blood-rectal clonal overlap was significantly higher in ulcerative colitis patients than in controls, suggesting increased T cell trafficking to inflamed tissue.

Notes on this clone: Its antigen target is currently unknown. Base qualities are not recorded, but no much larger clone differs from it by a single base.

Using the immunoSEQ TRB Survey service, rearranged CDR3 beta regions were amplified from genomic DNA with multiplex V and J primers. To keep sequencing depth equal across samples, survey-level depth of up to 500,000 reads per sample was applied. Libraries were purified and pooled, and sequencing was performed on Illumina technology. The source study handled its data this way. immunoSEQ online tools were used for productive clonality, sample overlap, pairwise scatters, CDR3 beta length, V/D/J gene usage and productiveness. Alongside Shannon and Simpson indices, calculated diversity was computed as the number of unique rearrangements divided by total templates, multiplied by 100. For principal component analysis, Z-score normalized data were analyzed with the R prcomp function and the ggbiplot package. Blood-rectal clonal overlap within each subject was quantified with Morisita's index. Held by TCRdb, this immuneACCESS table contains in-frame sequences only and omits some clones. Under half of the omission traces to an unresolved V gene where checked; the cause of the rest is unknown. Clone size and the V and J calls come from that table; the DNA yielded D and trimming. In this sample the table shows approximately 40,000 clones, 60% to 75% of which occur a single time. Of the sample, roughly 8.6% falls within the top ten clones.

V is clipped by 1 base and J by 3 bases, and the sequence between their germline boundaries is 28 bases long. Looking up the germline V gene (reference sequence) yields CDR1 GTSNPN and CDR2 SVGIG. Inclusive of the bounding cysteine and phenylalanine, the CDR3 is 20 residues long. Just the 60-base CDR3 DNA is kept, in frame starting at base 1. The sequence was collected from a boy aged 10-17 years with severe ulcerative colitis. Sequenced sample: gut tissue. Recombination joined TRBV30 with TRBJ2-1, and the D gene may be TRBD1, 6 bases matching. CDR3 region: CAWSDTGTYWTDLIYNEQFF. The DNA is as follows: TGTGCCTGGAGTGATACCGGGACATATTGGACCGACCTTATCTACAATGAGCAGTTCTTC.